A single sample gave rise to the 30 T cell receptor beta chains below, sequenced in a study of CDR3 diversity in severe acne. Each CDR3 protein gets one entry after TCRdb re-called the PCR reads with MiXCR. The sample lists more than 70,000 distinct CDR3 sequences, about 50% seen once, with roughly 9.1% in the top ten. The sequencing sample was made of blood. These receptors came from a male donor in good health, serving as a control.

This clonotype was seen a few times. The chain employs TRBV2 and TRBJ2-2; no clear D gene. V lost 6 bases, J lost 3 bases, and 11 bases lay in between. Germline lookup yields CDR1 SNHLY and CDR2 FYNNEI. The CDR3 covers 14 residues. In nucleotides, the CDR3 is TGTGCCAGCAGCGAACTTTTTGACACCGGGGAGCTGTTTTTT. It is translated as CASSELFDTGELFF. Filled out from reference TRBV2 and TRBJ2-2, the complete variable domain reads EPEVTQTPSHQVTQMGQEVILRCVPISNHLYFYWYRQILGQKVEFLVSFYNNEISEKSEIFDDQFSVERPDGSNFTLKIRSTKLEDSAMYFCASSELFDTGELFFGEGSRLTVL.

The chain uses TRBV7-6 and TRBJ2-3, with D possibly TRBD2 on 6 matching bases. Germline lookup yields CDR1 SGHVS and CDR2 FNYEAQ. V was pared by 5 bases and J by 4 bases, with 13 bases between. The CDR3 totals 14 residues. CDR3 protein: CASSLRLVADTQYF. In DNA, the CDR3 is TGTGCCAGCAGCCTAAGACTAGTCGCAGATACGCAGTATTTT.

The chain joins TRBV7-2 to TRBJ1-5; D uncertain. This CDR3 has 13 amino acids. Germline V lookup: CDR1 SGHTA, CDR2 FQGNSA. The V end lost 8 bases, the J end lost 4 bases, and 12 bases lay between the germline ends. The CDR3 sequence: CASGIRSNQPQHF. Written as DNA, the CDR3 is TGTGCCAGCGGCATAAGATCGAATCAGCCCCAGCATTTT.

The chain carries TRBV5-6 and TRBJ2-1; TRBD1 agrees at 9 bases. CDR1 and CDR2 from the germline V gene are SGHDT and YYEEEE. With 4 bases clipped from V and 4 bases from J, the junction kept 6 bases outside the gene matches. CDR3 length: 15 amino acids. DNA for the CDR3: TGTGCCAGCAGCAAGGTGACAGGGGGTTACAATGAGCAGTTCTTC. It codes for CASSKVTGGYNEQFF.

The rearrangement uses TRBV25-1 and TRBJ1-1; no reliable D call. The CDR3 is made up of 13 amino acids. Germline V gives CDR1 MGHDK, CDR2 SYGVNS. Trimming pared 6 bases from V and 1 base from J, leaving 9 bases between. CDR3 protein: CASSRSPNTEAFF. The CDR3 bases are TGTGCCAGCAGCCGGTCCCCGAACACTGAAGCTTTCTTT.

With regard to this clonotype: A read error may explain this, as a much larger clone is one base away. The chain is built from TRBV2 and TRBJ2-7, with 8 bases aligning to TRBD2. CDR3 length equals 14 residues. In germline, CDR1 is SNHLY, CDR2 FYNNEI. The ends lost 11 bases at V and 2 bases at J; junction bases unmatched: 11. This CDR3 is CAGTLAGRTYEQYF. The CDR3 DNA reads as TGTGCCGGCACCTTAGCGGGACGTACCTACGAGCAGTACTTC.

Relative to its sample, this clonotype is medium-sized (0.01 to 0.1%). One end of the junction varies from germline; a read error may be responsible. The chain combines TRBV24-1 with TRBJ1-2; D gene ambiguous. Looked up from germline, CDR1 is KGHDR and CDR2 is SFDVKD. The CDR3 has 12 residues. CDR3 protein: CATSDWTYGYTF. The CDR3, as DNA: TGTGCCACCAGCGATTGGACCTATGGCTACACCTTC.

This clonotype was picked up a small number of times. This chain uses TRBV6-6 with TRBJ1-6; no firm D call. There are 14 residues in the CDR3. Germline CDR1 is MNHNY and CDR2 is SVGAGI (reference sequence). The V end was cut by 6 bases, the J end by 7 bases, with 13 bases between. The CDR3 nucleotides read TGTGCCAGCAGCGACACGGGCCAGAATTCACCCCTCCACTTT. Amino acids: CASSDTGQNSPLHF.

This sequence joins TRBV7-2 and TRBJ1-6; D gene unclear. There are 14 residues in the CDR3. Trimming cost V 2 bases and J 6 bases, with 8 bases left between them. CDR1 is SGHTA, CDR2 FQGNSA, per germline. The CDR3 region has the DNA TGTGCCAGCAGCTTACAGCAGAGTAATTCACCCCTCCACTTT. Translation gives CASSLQQSNSPLHF.

The CDR3 coding sequence is TGTGCCAGCAGCGGACAGGGGGCGAAGACCGAAAAACTGTTTTTT. It codes for CASSGQGAKTEKLFF. The chain couples TRBV2 to TRBJ1-4; 11 nucleotides match TRBD1. Germline CDR1 SNHLY, CDR2 FYNNEI. The CDR3 runs to 15 residues. The V gene end was trimmed by 6 bases and the J gene end by 8 bases; junction bases not matched to a gene: 8.

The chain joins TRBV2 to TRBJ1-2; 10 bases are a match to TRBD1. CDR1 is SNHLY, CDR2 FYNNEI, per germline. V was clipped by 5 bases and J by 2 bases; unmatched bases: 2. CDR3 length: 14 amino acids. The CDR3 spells CASSKDRGNYGYTF. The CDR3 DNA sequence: TGTGCCAGCAGTAAGGACAGGGGGAACTATGGCTACACCTTC.

CDR3 nucleotides: TGTGCCAGCAGCCCCACAGCGACCTACGAGCAGTACTTC. It encodes CASSPTATYEQYF. This sequence joins TRBV7-9 and TRBJ2-7; D is ambiguous. The CDR3 is 13 residues long. The germline gives CDR1 SEHNR, CDR2 FQNEAQ (reference sequence). The V end lost 5 bases, the J end lost 2 bases, and 10 bases lay between the germline ends.

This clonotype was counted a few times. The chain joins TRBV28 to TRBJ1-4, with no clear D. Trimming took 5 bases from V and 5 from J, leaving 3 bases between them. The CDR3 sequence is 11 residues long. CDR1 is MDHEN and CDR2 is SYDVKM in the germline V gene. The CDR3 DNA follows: TGTGCCAGCAGTGAGAATGAAAAACTGTTTTTT. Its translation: CASSENEKLFF.

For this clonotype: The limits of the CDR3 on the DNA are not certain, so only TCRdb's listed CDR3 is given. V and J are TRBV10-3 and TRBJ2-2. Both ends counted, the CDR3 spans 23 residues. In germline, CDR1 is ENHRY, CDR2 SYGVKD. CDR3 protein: CAISENPNYGYTFGSGTTGELFF.

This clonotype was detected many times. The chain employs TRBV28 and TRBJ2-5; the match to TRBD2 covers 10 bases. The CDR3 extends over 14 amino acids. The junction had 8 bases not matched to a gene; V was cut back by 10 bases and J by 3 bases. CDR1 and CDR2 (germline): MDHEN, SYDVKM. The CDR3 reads CATSGTSVKETQYF. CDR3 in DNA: TGTGCCACCTCGGGGACTAGCGTGAAAGAGACCCAGTACTTC.

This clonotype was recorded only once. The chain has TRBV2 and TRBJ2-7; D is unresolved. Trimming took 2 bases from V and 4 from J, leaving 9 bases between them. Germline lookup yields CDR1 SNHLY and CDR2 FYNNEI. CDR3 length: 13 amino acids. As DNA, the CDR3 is TGTGCCAGCAGTGAAAGTCGGATGTACGAGCAGTACTTC. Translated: CASSESRMYEQYF.

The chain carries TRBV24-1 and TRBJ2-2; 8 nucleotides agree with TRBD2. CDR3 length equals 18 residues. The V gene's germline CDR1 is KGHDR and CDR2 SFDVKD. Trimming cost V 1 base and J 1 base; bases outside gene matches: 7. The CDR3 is CATSDFVLAGGNTGELFF. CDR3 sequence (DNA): TGTGCCACCAGTGATTTCGTCCTGGCGGGAGGGAACACCGGGGAGCTGTTTTTT.

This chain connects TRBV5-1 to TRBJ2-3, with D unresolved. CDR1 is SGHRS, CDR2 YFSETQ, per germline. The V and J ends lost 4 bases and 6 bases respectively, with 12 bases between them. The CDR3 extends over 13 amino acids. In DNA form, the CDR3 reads TGCGCCAGCAGCACCTCGGGTGGGGATACGCAGTATTTT. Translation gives CASSTSGGDTQYF.

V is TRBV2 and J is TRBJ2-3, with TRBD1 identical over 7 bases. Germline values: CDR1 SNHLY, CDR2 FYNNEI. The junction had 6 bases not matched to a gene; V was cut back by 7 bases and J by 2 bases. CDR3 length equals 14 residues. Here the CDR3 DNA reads TGTGCCAGCAAGGTCAGGGGGACCACAGATACGCAGTATTTT. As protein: CASKVRGTTDTQYF.

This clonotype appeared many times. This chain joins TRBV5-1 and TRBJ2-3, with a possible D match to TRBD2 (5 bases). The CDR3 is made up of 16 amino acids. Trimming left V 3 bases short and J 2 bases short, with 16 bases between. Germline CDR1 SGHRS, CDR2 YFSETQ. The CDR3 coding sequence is TGCGCCAGCAGCTCGATCGGCGGGTTTGCCACAGATACGCAGTATTTT. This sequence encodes CASSSIGGFATDTQYF. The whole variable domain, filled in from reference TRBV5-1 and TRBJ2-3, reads KAGVTQTPRYLIKTRGQQVTLSCSPISGHRSVSWYQQTPGQGLQFLFEYFSETQRNKGNFPGRFSGRQFSNSRSEMNVSTLELGDSALYLCASSSIGGFATDTQYFGPGTRLTVL.

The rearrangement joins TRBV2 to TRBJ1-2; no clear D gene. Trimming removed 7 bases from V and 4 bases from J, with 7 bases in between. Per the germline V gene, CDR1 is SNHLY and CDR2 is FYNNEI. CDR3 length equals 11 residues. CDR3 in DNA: TGTGCCAGCACCGGAACCTATGGCTACACCTTC. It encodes CASTGTYGYTF.

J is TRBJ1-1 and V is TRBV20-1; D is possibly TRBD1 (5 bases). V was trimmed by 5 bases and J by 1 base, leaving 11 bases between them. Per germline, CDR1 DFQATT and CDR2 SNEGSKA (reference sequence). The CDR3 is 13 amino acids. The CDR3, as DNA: TGCAGTGCTGGGGGTGTCTCGAACACTGAAGCTTTCTTT. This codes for CSAGGVSNTEAFF.

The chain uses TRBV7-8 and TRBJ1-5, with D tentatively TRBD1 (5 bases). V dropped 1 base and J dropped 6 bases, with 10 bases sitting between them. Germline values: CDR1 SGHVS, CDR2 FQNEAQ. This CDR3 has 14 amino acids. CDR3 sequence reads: CASSLGGSSQPQHF. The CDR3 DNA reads TGTGCCAGCAGCTTAGGGGGCTCCAGTCAGCCCCAGCATTTT.

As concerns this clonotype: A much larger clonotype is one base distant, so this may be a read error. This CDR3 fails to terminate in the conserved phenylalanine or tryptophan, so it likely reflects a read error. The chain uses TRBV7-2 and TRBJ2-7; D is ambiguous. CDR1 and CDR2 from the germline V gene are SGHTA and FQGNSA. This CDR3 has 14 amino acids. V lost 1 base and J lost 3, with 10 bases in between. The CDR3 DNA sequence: TGTGCCAGCAGCTTAGGCCCCAGAGACTACGAGCAGTACCTC. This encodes CASSLGPRDYEQYL.

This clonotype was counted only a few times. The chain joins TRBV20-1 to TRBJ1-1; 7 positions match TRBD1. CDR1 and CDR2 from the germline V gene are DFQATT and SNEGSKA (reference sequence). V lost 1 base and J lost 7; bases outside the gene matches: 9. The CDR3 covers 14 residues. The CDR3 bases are TGCAGTGCTAGAGGGACAGGAATGGGAAATGAAGCTTTCTTT. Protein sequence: CSARGTGMGNEAFF.

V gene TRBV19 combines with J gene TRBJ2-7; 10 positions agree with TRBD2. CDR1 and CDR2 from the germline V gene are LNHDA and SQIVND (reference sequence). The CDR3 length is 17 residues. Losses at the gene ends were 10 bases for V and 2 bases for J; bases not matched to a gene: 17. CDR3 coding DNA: TGTGCCACCCGGGACTCTCAAGAGCGGGGGGGGACCTACGAGCAGTACTTC. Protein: CATRDSQERGGTYEQYF.

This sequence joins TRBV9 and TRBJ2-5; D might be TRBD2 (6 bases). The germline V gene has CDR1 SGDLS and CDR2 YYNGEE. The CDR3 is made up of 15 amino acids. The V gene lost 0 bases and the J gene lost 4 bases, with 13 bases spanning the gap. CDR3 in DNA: TGTGCCAGCAGCGTAGCTTTGGCGGGAAGAGAGACCCAGTACTTC. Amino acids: CASSVALAGRETQYF.

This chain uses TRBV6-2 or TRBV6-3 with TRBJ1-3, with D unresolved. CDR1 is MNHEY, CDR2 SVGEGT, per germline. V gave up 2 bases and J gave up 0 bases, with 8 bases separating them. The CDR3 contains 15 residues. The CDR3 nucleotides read TGTGCCAGCAGTTACCCCCCTACCTCTGGAAACACCATATATTTT. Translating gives CASSYPPTSGNTIYF.

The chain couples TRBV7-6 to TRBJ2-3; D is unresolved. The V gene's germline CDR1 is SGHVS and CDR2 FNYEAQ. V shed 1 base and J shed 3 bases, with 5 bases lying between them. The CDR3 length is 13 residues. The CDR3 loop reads CASSLGLTDTQYF. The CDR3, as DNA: TGTGCCAGCAGCTTAGGGTTGACAGATACGCAGTATTTT. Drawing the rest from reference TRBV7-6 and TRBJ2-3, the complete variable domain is GAGVSQSPRYKVTKRGQDVALRCDPISGHVSLYWYRQALGQGPEFLTYFNYEAQQDKSGLPNDRFSAERPEGSISTLTIQRTEQRDSAMYRCASSLGLTDTQYFGPGTRLTVL.

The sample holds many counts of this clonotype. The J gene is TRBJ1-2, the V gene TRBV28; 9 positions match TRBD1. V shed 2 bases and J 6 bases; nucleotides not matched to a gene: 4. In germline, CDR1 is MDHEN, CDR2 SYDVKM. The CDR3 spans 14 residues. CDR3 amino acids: CASSLTGQGDGYTF. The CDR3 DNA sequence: TGTGCCAGCAGTTTAACGGGACAGGGCGATGGCTACACCTTC.